This TCR beta chain was recovered during a study of technical replicates of blood from a few donors. CDR1 and CDR2 from the germline V gene are MNHEY and SMNVEV (reference sequence). V lost 6 bases, J lost 5 bases, and 10 bases lay in between. The CDR3 totals 12 residues. The assay was immunoSEQ multiplex PCR, and TCRdb's table has in-frame clones only and misses some. Of about 61,000 clones listed, 97% are singletons. Source material: T cells isolated from PBMCs. The receptor was isolated from a human donor in good health. The chain combines TRBV27 with TRBJ1-1; tentatively, D is TRBD1 (6 bases). This CDR3 is CASSPQGTEAFF. The CDR3 region has the DNA TGTGCCAGCAGCCCACAGGGTACTGAAGCTTTCTTT.